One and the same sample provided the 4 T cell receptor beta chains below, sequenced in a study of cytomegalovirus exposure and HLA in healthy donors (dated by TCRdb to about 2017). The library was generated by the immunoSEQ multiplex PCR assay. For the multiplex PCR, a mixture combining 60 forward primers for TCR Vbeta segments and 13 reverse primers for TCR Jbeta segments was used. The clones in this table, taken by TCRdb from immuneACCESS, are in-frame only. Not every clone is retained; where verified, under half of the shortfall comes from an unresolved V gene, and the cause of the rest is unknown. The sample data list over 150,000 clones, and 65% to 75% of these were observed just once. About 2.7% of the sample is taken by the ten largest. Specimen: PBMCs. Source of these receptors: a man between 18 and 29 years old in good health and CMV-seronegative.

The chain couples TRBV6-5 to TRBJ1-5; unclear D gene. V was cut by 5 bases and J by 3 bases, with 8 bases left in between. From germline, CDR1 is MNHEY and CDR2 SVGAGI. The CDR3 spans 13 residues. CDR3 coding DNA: TGTGCCAGCAGTCAGGTTCCCAATCAGCCCCAGCATTTT. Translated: CASSQVPNQPQHF.

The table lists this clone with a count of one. CDR3 nucleotide sequence: TGTGCCAGCAGTAGCCATACAGGGGGCGATGAGCAGTTCTTC. It codes for CASSSHTGGDEQFF. The J gene is TRBJ2-1, the V gene TRBV28; 9 bases match TRBD1. In germline, CDR1 is MDHEN, CDR2 SYDVKM. This CDR3 spans 14 amino acids. Trimming took 5 bases from V and 8 from J; bases not matched to a gene: 7.

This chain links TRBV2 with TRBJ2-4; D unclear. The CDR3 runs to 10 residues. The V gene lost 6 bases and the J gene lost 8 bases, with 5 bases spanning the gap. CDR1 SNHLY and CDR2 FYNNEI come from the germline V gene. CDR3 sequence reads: CASRSDIQYF. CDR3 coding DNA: TGTGCCAGCAGGTCCGACATTCAGTACTTC.

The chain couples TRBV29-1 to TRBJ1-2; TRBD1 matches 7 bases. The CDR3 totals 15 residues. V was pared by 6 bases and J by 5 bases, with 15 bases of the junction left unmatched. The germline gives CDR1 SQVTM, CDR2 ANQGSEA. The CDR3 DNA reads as TGCAGCGTCTGGCCCGGACAGGCAGATCAATATGGCTACACCTTC. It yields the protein CSVWPGQADQYGYTF.